The clone carrying this T cell receptor beta chain was recorded once. The antigen remains unidentified. Clones were read by immunoSEQ multiplex PCR, and TCRdb kept only the in-frame ones, dropping some. The table includes approximately 12,000 clones, 77% detected once. These data are taken from a study of chemoradiotherapy in HPV16-positive cancers. Study conclusions and caveats: HPV-responsive T-cell expansion during chemoradiotherapy was linked to improved recurrence-free survival in HPV16-positive patients. Non-HPV-specific T cells did not expand in tumors during treatment, whereas candidate HPV-specific clones and E7-related motifs did.

Germline V gene data show CDR1 as GTSNPN and CDR2 as SVGIG (reference sequence). The CDR3 extends over 16 amino acids. V was cut by 0 bases and J by 1 base, with 16 bases left in between. Sample acquisition took place from a patient who underwent chemoradiotherapy. The chain uses TRBV30 and TRBJ2-7; D may be TRBD1 or TRBD2 (6 bases each). The origin of this receptor is a human donor with HPV-associated anogenital cancer. Written as DNA, the CDR3 is TGTGCCTGGAGTGTACGTCCAGGGGCGGGGTCCTACGAGCAGTACTTC. Encoded protein: CAWSVRPGAGSYEQYF.